These 21 T cell receptor beta chains were all obtained from the same sample, sequenced in a study of blood T cell repertoires in COVID-19. The table came from immunoSEQ multiplex PCR; TCRdb's copy has only in-frame clones and leaves some out. The sample lists roughly 350,000 clones, around 87% seen once, with under 11% in the top ten. Sequencing used peripheral blood. All receptors come from a woman aged 25 to 39 with COVID-19, enrolled during active disease.

The V gene is TRBV5-1, the J gene TRBJ2-1; TRBD1 matches at 12 bases. The V gene's germline CDR1 is SGHRS and CDR2 YFSETQ. The J segment lost 8 bases and the V segment lost 0 bases, leaving 6 bases of the junction unmatched. CDR3 size: 16 residues. The CDR3 loop is CASSLAPGQGAYEQFF. For the CDR3, the DNA is TGCGCCAGCAGCTTGGCTCCGGGACAGGGGGCATATGAGCAGTTCTTC.

The chain carries TRBV14 and TRBJ1-2; D is undetermined. Germline V gives CDR1 SGHDN, CDR2 FVKESK. V lost 2 bases and J lost 4, with 8 bases in between. The CDR3 is made up of 13 amino acids. The DNA for the CDR3 is TGTGCCAGCAGCCAACAGCGGACCTATGGCTACACCTTC. This sequence encodes CASSQQRTYGYTF.

V and J are TRBV5-1 and TRBJ2-1; TRBD2 aligns across 7 bases. The CDR3 contains 14 residues. CDR1 and CDR2 (germline): SGHRS, YFSETQ. With 6 bases clipped from V and 8 bases from J, the junction kept 11 bases outside the gene matches. CDR3 residues: CASTGFGGSYEQFF. For the CDR3, the DNA is TGCGCCAGCACGGGGTTCGGCGGGAGCTATGAGCAGTTCTTC.

The gene calls are TRBV9 and TRBJ2-6; 8 bases fit TRBD2. V lost 5 bases, J lost 2 bases, and 3 bases stayed unmatched. Germline CDR1 SGDLS, CDR2 YYNGEE. CDR3 size: 15 residues. This CDR3 reads CASSQAGAGANVLTF. The CDR3 bases are TGTGCCAGCAGTCAAGCGGGAGCTGGGGCCAACGTCCTGACTTTC. The entire variable domain, with the rest obtained from reference TRBV9 and TRBJ2-6, is as follows: DSGVTQTPKHLITATGQRVTLRCSPRSGDLSVYWYQQSLDQGLQFLIQYYNGEERAKGNILERFSAQQFPDLHSELNLSSLELGDSALYFCASSQAGAGANVLTFGAGSRLTVL.

The chain joins TRBV10-3 to TRBJ1-1; D uncertain. The CDR3 is 14 amino acids. Germline CDR1 reads ENHRY; CDR2 reads SYGVKD. Trimming shortened V by 1 base and J by 3 bases, and 9 bases separated the two germline ends. The CDR3 DNA reads TGTGCCATCAGTGAGTTCGAGGGCTACACTGAAGCTTTCTTT. It codes for CAISEFEGYTEAFF.

CDR3 sequence reads: CASSYSTRGRTGELFF. In nucleotides, the CDR3 is TGTGCCAGCAGTTACTCGACCAGGGGGCGAACCGGGGAGCTGTTTTTT. This chain connects TRBV6-6 to TRBJ2-2, with 8 bases fitting TRBD1. The CDR3 runs 16 residues. The germline V gene encodes CDR1 MNHNY and CDR2 SVGAGI (reference sequence). The trim removed 0 bases at V and 5 bases at J, leaving 5 bases unmatched.

The chain combines TRBV11-2 with TRBJ2-7, with 7 bases that match TRBD2. Germline V gives CDR1 SGHAT, CDR2 FQNNGV. Unmatched junction bases numbered 22, after V lost 6 bases and J lost 5 bases. The CDR3 is made up of 18 amino acids. The CDR3 reads CASSRSGASGYPQHEQYF. In DNA form, the CDR3 reads TGTGCCAGCAGTCGGTCTGGGGCTAGCGGATACCCCCAGCACGAGCAGTACTTC.

The chain joins TRBV14 to TRBJ2-7; 7 nucleotides line up with TRBD2. In germline, CDR1 is SGHDN, CDR2 FVKESK. There are 14 residues in the CDR3. V shed 3 bases and J 4 bases; nucleotides not matched to a gene: 6. The CDR3 spells CASSHGGSGYEQYF. Written as DNA, the CDR3 is TGTGCCAGCAGCCATGGCGGGAGCGGGTACGAGCAGTACTTC.

This chain uses TRBV9 with TRBJ2-7; TRBD1 matches at 9 bases. V was clipped by 4 bases and J by 3 bases; unmatched bases: 11. CDR1 is SGDLS, CDR2 YYNGEE, per germline. The CDR3 runs 16 residues. CDR3 nucleotides: TGTGCCAGCAGCAGAGGGGGACAGGGATATTTCTACGAGCAGTACTTC. As protein: CASSRGGQGYFYEQYF. The full variable domain, rest sourced from reference TRBV9 and TRBJ2-7, is DSGVTQTPKHLITATGQRVTLRCSPRSGDLSVYWYQQSLDQGLQFLIQYYNGEERAKGNILERFSAQQFPDLHSELNLSSLELGDSALYFCASSRGGQGYFYEQYFGPGTRLTVT.

This clone has only a few counts. The chain links TRBV30 to TRBJ1-2, with TRBD1 matching over 8 bases. V was clipped by 0 bases and J by 3 bases; unmatched bases: 6. Germline loops: CDR1 GTSNPN, CDR2 SVGIG (reference sequence). This CDR3 has 15 amino acids. CDR3 sequence: CAWSVQPGGYYGYTF. The DNA of the CDR3 is TGTGCCTGGAGTGTACAACCAGGGGGCTACTATGGCTACACCTTC. Supplemented by reference TRBV30 and TRBJ1-2, the full variable domain reads SQTIHQWPATLVQPVGSPLSLECTVEGTSNPNLYWYRQAAGRGLQLLFYSVGIGQISSEVPQNLSASRPQDRQFILSSKKLLLSDSGFYLCAWSVQPGGYYGYTFGSGTRLTVV.

This sequence joins TRBV7-2 and TRBJ2-7; 7 bases match TRBD2. Germline V lookup: CDR1 SGHTA, CDR2 FQGNSA. This CDR3 contains 19 residues. V was pared by 1 base and J by 7 bases, with 22 bases of the junction left unmatched. CDR3 nucleotide sequence: TGTGCCAGCAGCTTAGTTCGGCAGGTATGGCGGGAGAGATTGGGGGAGCAGTACTTC. This encodes CASSLVRQVWRERLGEQYF.

This clone has a single count. This sequence joins TRBV10-1 and TRBJ2-3; 7 positions match TRBD2. Germline V gene sequence: CDR1 WNHNN, CDR2 SYGVQD (reference sequence). CDR3 length equals 14 residues. The J segment lost 4 bases and the V segment lost 3 bases, leaving 4 bases of the junction unmatched. CDR3 coding DNA: TGCGCCAGCAGTGACGGCGGGAGCTCAGATACGCAGTATTTT. Its protein is CASSDGGSSDTQYF.

This chain's CDR3 is CASSSTPGLTPGEQYF. CDR3 nucleotides: TGTGCCAGCAGTTCCACTCCGGGACTCACTCCGGGGGAGCAGTACTTC. The chain couples TRBV28 to TRBJ2-7, with D possibly matching TRBD2 (6 bases). The CDR3 extends over 16 amino acids. Germline V gives CDR1 MDHEN, CDR2 SYDVKM. The V gene lost 4 bases and the J gene lost 7 bases, with 23 bases spanning the gap.

The V call is TRBV6-5, the J call TRBJ2-7, with TRBD1 matching over 8 bases. Germline V gene sequence: CDR1 MNHEY, CDR2 SVGAGI. The CDR3 is 13 amino acids. V dropped 7 bases and J dropped 12; count of bases not matched to a gene: 14. CDR3: CASTLLRDRRLYF. The CDR3 DNA reads as TGTGCCAGCACTCTCCTCCGGGACAGGCGATTGTACTTC.

CDR3 bases: TGTGCCAGCAGTTACTCGACTAGCGGGAGTGGTGAGCAGTTCTTC. Translating gives CASSYSTSGSGEQFF. The chain recombines TRBV6-5 with TRBJ2-1, with TRBD2 identical over 12 bases. The CDR3 runs to 15 residues. Looked up from germline, CDR1 is MNHEY and CDR2 is SVGAGI. The trim removed 0 bases at V and 9 bases at J, leaving 3 bases unmatched.

The chain links TRBV9 to TRBJ2-3, with 8 nucleotides matching TRBD2. Germline V gene data show CDR1 as SGDLS and CDR2 as YYNGEE. The CDR3 is made up of 16 amino acids. After removal of 3 bases from V and 0 bases from J, the junction contained 6 bases not matched to a gene. CDR3 in DNA: TGTGCCAGCAGCGAACTAGCGGTCTCTAGCACAGATACGCAGTATTTT. Translating gives CASSELAVSSTDTQYF.

V is TRBV30 and J is TRBJ1-2; 7 bases fit TRBD1. The trim removed 4 bases at V and 4 bases at J, leaving 6 bases unmatched. This CDR3 is built from 13 residues. Germline V gene data show CDR1 as GTSNPN and CDR2 as SVGIG (reference sequence). In nucleotides, the CDR3 is TGTGCCTGGATTGACAGGGCCCCCTATGGCTACACCTTC. Translated: CAWIDRAPYGYTF.

Only one count was recorded for this clone. The genes are TRBV11-1 and TRBJ2-7, with 7 bases that match TRBD1. CDR1 is SGHAT and CDR2 is FQDESV in the germline V gene (reference sequence). V gave up 7 bases and J gave up 3 bases; unmatched junction bases: 15. The CDR3 consists of 16 residues. Written as DNA, the CDR3 is TGTGCCAGCACCCCTCGGGCGGGCAGGGGGATCTACGAGCAGTACTTC. It encodes CASTPRAGRGIYEQYF.

This clone was recorded only once. The rearrangement links TRBV14 to TRBJ2-1; 12 bases align to TRBD2. With V trimmed by 5 bases and J by 4 bases, 3 bases remained unmatched. The germline V gene has CDR1 SGHDN and CDR2 FVKESK. The CDR3 spans 15 residues. The CDR3 here is CASSDLAGGYNEQFF. CDR3 nucleotide sequence: TGTGCCAGCAGCGACCTAGCGGGAGGGTACAATGAGCAGTTCTTC. The full variable domain, rest sourced from reference TRBV14 and TRBJ2-1, is EAGVTQFPSHSVIEKGQTVTLRCDPISGHDNLYWYRRVMGKEIKFLLHFVKESKQDESGMPNNRFLAERTGGTYSTLKVQPAELEDSGVYFCASSDLAGGYNEQFFGPGTRLTVL.

The chain recombines TRBV5-4 with TRBJ2-7; D might be TRBD2 (6 bases). The V gene's germline CDR1 is SGHNT and CDR2 YYREEE (reference sequence). Between the trimmed V and J ends, which lost 0 bases and 3 bases, there was a span of 10 bases. The CDR3 sequence is 14 residues long. The CDR3 sequence is CASSLAGRLYEQYF. The CDR3 nucleotides read TGTGCCAGCAGCTTGGCGGGGAGGCTCTACGAGCAGTACTTC.

The CDR3 region is CASSSGQTYEQYF. CDR3 nucleotide sequence: TGTGCCAGCAGTTCGGGACAGACCTACGAGCAGTACTTC. The V call is TRBV5-5, the J call TRBJ2-7; 7 bases line up with TRBD1. Germline CDR1 is SGHKS and CDR2 is YYEKEE (reference sequence). V shed 5 bases and J 2 bases; nucleotides not matched to a gene: 4. The CDR3 has 13 residues.